This T cell receptor (beta chain) was captured in a study of blood T cell repertoires in COVID-19. Study-wide background: The analysed material was cDNA or gDNA that came from T cells, B-cell-depleted T cells, or PBMCs.

The CDR3 extends over 15 amino acids. With 4 bases removed from V and 2 bases from J, the gap between germline ends came to 13 bases. The germline CDR1 and CDR2 sequences are SGHRS and YFSETQ. As for this clone: Additional DNA sequences in this sample encode the identical CDR3.

The assay was immunoSEQ multiplex PCR, and TCRdb's table has in-frame clones only and misses some. The table lists fewer than 250,000 clones, around 82% of them singletons. The sequenced sample was peripheral blood. This sequence originates from a middle-aged man with active or convalescent COVID-19. The chain is built from TRBV5-1 and TRBJ1-3, with D tentatively TRBD1 (5 bases). Here the CDR3 DNA reads TGCGCCAGCAGCGCCACCGGGACTGCTGGAAACACCATATATTTT. Its protein is CASSATGTAGNTIYF.